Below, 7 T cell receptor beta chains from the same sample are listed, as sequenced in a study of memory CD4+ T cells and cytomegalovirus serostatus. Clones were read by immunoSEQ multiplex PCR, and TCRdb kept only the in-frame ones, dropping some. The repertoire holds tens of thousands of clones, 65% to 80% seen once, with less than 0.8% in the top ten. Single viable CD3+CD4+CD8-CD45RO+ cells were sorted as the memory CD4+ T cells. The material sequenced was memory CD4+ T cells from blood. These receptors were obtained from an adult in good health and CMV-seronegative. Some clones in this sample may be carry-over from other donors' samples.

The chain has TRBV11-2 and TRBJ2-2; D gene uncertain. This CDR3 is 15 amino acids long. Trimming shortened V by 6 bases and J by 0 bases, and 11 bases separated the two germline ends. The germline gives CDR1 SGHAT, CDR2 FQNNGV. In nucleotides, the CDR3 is TGTGCCAGCAGACCGAGGACCTCGAACACCGGGGAGCTGTTTTTT. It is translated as CASRPRTSNTGELFF.

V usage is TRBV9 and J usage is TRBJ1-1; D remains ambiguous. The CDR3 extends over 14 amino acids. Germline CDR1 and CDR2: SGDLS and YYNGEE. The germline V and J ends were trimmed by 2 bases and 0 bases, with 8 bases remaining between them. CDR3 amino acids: CASSVGTMNTEAFF. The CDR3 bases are TGTGCCAGCAGCGTTGGCACTATGAACACTGAAGCTTTCTTT.

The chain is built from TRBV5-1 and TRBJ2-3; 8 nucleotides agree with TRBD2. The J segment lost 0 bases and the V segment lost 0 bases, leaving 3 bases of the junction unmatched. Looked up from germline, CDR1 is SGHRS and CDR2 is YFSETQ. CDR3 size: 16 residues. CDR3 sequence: CASSLGSSGSTDTQYF. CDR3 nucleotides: TGCGCCAGCAGCTTGGGGTCTAGCGGGAGCACAGATACGCAGTATTTT. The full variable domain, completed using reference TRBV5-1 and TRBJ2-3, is KAGVTQTPRYLIKTRGQQVTLSCSPISGHRSVSWYQQTPGQGLQFLFEYFSETQRNKGNFPGRFSGRQFSNSRSEMNVSTLELGDSALYLCASSLGSSGSTDTQYFGPGTRLTVL.

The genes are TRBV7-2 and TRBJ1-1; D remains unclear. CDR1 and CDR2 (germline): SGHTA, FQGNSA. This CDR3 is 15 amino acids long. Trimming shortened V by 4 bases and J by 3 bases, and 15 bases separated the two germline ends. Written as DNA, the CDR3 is TGTGCCAGCAGCTCCGCCGTTCGGGCAGACACTGAAGCTTTCTTT. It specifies CASSSAVRADTEAFF.

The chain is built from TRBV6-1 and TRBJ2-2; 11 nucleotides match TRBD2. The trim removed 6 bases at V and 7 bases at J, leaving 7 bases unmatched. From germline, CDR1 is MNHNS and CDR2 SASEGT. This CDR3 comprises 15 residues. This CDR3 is CASRVSGGANGELFF. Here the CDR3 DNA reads TGTGCCAGCAGAGTTAGCGGGGGGGCAAACGGGGAGCTGTTTTTT.

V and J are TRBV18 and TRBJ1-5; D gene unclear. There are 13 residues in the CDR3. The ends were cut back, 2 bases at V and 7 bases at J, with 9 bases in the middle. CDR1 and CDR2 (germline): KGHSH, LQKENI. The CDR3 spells CASSPEGLQPQHF. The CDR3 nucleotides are TGTGCCAGCTCACCAGAGGGTTTGCAGCCCCAGCATTTT. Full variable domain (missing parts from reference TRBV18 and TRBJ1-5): NAGVMQNPRHLVRRRGQEARLRCSPMKGHSHVYWYRQLPEEGLKFMVYLQKENIIDESGMPKERFSAEFPKEGPSILRIQQVVRGDSAAYFCASSPEGLQPQHFGDGTRLSIL.

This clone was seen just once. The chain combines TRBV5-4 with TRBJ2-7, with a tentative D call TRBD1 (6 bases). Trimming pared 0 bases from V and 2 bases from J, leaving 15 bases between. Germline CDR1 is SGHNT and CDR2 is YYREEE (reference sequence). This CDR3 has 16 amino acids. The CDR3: CASSLGSQGITYEQYF. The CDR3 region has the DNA TGTGCCAGCAGCTTGGGGAGTCAGGGGATCACCTACGAGCAGTACTTC.